The T cell receptor beta chain described here comes from a study of T cell responses to AZD1222 COVID-19 vaccine. Data came from immunoSEQ multiplex PCR; TCRdb stores just in-frame clones and leaves some out. Counted here are around 160,000 clones, 94% occurring once; the ten biggest clones make up roughly 4.6%. The CDR3 loop spans 18 amino acids. V trimming: 1 base; J trimming: 2 bases; junction bases outside the gene matches: 9. In germline, CDR1 is MGHRA, CDR2 YSYEKL. The chain has TRBV4-1 and TRBJ2-4; 9 nucleotides agree with TRBD1. The sequence derives from an adult who received the AZD1222 COVID-19 vaccine. The sequenced sample was peripheral blood, obtained 28 days after the second AZD1222 dose. CDR3 in DNA: TGCGCCAGCAGCCAAGCCTTTACAGGGGGCTTGACCAAAAACATTCAGTACTTC. Its protein is CASSQAFTGGLTKNIQYF.